This T cell receptor beta chain was captured by sequencing in a study of cytomegalovirus exposure and HLA in healthy donors. At the level of the study: In an early release, HLA-typed donors contributed some 80 million unique TCR sequences.

V lost 5 bases to trimming and J lost 5 bases, with 14 bases between them. Per the germline V gene, CDR1 is SGHRS and CDR2 is YFSETQ. This CDR3 spans 13 amino acids. The PCR employed 60 Vbeta primers together with 13 Jbeta primers. Sequencing was performed with immunoSEQ multiplex PCR; in TCRdb, only in-frame clones are kept and a portion is missing. The table records 120,000 or so clones, around 76% of them present only once. Of note for this clone: Its antigen remains unidentified.

Regarding the study as a whole: Researchers reportedly found TCR beta sequences accurately predicted most subjects' HLA-A and HLA-B alleles.

This TCR came from a middle-aged man in good health and CMV-seropositive. This rearrangement joins TRBV5-1 to TRBJ2-7; possibly TRBD2 for D (5 bases). The sample comprised PBMCs. The CDR3 spells CASSRDPGNEQYF. DNA for the CDR3: TGCGCCAGCAGTCGAGACCCCGGGAACGAGCAGTACTTC. The full variable domain, its missing parts supplied by reference TRBV5-1 and TRBJ2-7, is KAGVTQTPRYLIKTRGQQVTLSCSPISGHRSVSWYQQTPGQGLQFLFEYFSETQRNKGNFPGRFSGRQFSNSRSEMNVSTLELGDSALYLCASSRDPGNEQYFGPGTRLTVT.